This T cell receptor (beta chain) was sequenced in a study of human T cells and chemical hapten exposure. Regarding the study as a whole: The count of PT1 expanded TCRs correlated positively with patch test score.

This clonotype has a handful of counts. The antigen is unknown. TCRdb redid the calling of the RACE reads with MiXCR, one entry per CDR3 protein. The repertoire has roughly 120,000 distinct CDR3 sequences, 9% to 9.5% of them found once; the top ten carry 3.1%. The CDR3 is 16 residues long. The germline V gene encodes CDR1 LGHDT and CDR2 YNNKEL (reference sequence). V lost 4 bases, J lost 4 bases, and 20 bases lay in between. Time point described: patch test 2, 6 weeks after DPC sensitization. Indicated treatment: therapeutic diphenylcyclopropenone sensitization with weekly scalp DPC. This sequence originates from a woman aged 40 to 50 with alopecia areata. Some clones in this sample may be carry-over from other donors' samples. Sequences were derived from whole blood, sampled in connection with sensitization to the hapten diphenylcyclopropenone (DPC). The chain links TRBV3-1 to TRBJ2-7; D is perhaps TRBD2 (6 bases). The CDR3 is CASSPTISGGTYEQYF. The CDR3 DNA reads as TGTGCCAGCAGCCCTACGATCTCCGGGGGTACGTACGAGCAGTACTTC.